The next 7 T cell receptor beta chains were all read from a single sample in a study of vaccination effects on CD4 cells after COVID-19. The protocol was immunoSEQ multiplex PCR, while the TCRdb copy is restricted to in-frame clones and leaves out a portion. The sample lists approximately 70,000 clones; less than 75% were seen once. For these TCRs, the target antigens are not known. CD4+ T cells were isolated after around ten days of culture. Subjects were given two BNT162b2 or mRNA-1273 vaccine doses. This material consisted of CD4+ T cells from PBMCs cultured without peptide, taken after COVID-19 vaccination. These receptors all come from a human donor who received a COVID-19 vaccine.

This chain connects TRBV18 to TRBJ2-7, with TRBD1 identical over 9 bases. The V gene's germline CDR1 is KGHSH and CDR2 LQKENI. The CDR3 spans 15 residues. V lost 3 bases to trimming and J lost 0 bases; unmatched junction nucleotides: 3. The chain's CDR3 is CASSPGQGHSYEQYV. Here the CDR3 DNA reads TGTGCCAGCTCACCCGGACAGGGGCACTCCTACGAGCAGTACGTC.

This clone was counted a single time. V and J are TRBV10-3 and TRBJ2-5; 10 positions agree with TRBD2. V was clipped by 8 bases and J by 4 bases; unmatched bases: 10. The CDR3 totals 15 residues. The germline V gene has CDR1 ENHRY and CDR2 SYGVKD. DNA for the CDR3: TGTGCCATCTCCCACCCCGCTAGCGGGGGAGAGACCCAGTACTTC. Its protein product is CAISHPASGGETQYF.

The chain has TRBV7-9 and TRBJ1-4; possible D gene TRBD1, 5 bases. CDR3 length: 14 amino acids. Germline-derived CDR1 and CDR2 are SEHNR and FQNEAQ (reference sequence). Deletions cut 4 bases from V and 13 bases from J, with 19 bases between. CDR3: CASSSSFGAVGLFF. CDR3 DNA sequence: TGTGCCAGCAGCTCCAGCTTTGGGGCAGTAGGACTGTTTTTT.

The rearrangement joins TRBV19 to TRBJ1-4; 9 bases align to TRBD1. CDR3 length equals 15 residues. Per germline, CDR1 LNHDA and CDR2 SQIVND (reference sequence). J gave up 9 bases and V 6 bases, and 11 bases lay outside the gene matches. The CDR3: CASSPPGTGSQKLFF. For the CDR3, the DNA is TGTGCCAGTAGCCCCCCCGGGACAGGGAGTCAAAAACTGTTTTTT.

The gene calls are TRBV20-1 and TRBJ2-1, with D possibly being TRBD1 or TRBD2 (5 bases each). Germline CDR1 and CDR2: DFQATT and SNEGSKA (reference sequence). CDR3 length: 12 amino acids. V lost 3 bases, J lost 6 bases, and 9 bases lay in between. The CDR3 sequence: CSASPRGNEQFF. The CDR3 DNA reads TGCAGTGCTAGTCCGAGGGGCAATGAGCAGTTCTTC.

In this sample, this clone turned up once. This chain uses TRBV7-2 with TRBJ1-1; perhaps TRBD1 as D (6 bases). This CDR3 has 13 residues. V gave up 2 bases and J gave up 9 bases, with 13 bases separating them. The V gene's germline CDR1 is SGHTA and CDR2 FQGNSA. CDR3 amino acids: CASSLSPTGKAFF. The DNA for the CDR3 is TGTGCCAGCAGCTTAAGTCCTACAGGGAAAGCTTTCTTT.

The chain recombines TRBV28 with TRBJ2-7; D is undetermined. The germline gives CDR1 MDHEN, CDR2 SYDVKM. The V end lost 5 bases, the J end lost 1 base, and 12 bases lay between the germline ends. CDR3 length: 14 residues. CDR3 in DNA: TGTGCCAGCAGTCCGAGTGGCACTTCCTACGAGCAGTACGTC. Its translation is CASSPSGTSYEQYV.